This T cell receptor beta chain comes out of a study of blood T cells in healthy people across ages. This CDR3 comprises 15 residues. V was trimmed by 8 bases and J by 0 bases, leaving 11 bases between them. Germline V CDR1 and CDR2: MNHNY, SVGAGI (reference sequence). It was with a sample-barcoded 5' primer and a J-beta primer mix that a second PCR of roughly 7 to 12 cycles was run. TCRdb re-analysed the 5' RACE reads in MiXCR, keeping a single row per CDR3 protein. The sample has 800,000 to 950,000 distinct CDR3 sequences, around 46% seen once. This chain joins TRBV6-6 and TRBJ1-6; D unclear. The clonotype was recovered from a man between 25 and 39 years old in good health. Sequencing input: blood. This CDR3 is CASLSRSSYNSPLHF. CDR3 coding DNA: TGTGCCAGCCTAAGCAGGAGCTCCTATAATTCACCCCTCCACTTT.